The present entry profiles one T cell receptor beta chain with its context. Per the original methods: Nucleated cell number was recorded as an estimate derived from reference gene primer amplification. Libraries were prepared by immunoSEQ multiplex PCR; TCRdb keeps only in-frame clonotypes and omits some of them. That table gives V, J and clone size, and the DNA gave D and trimming. The sample comprises 60,000 to 85,000 clones, 84% of which are singletons, and around a third rests with the top ten. The length of the CDR3 is 14 residues. V lost 6 bases to trimming and J lost 4 bases; unmatched junction nucleotides: 6. From germline, CDR1 is SGDLS and CDR2 YYNGEE. The data belong to a study of blood T cell repertoires in COVID-19. Study in general: The United States, Italy and Spain supplied acute and convalescent COVID-19 samples. The cDNA or gDNA used as material had been derived from T cells, B-cell-depleted T cells, or PBMCs.

Sequenced input: peripheral blood. This chain connects TRBV9 to TRBJ2-2, with TRBD1 matching 7 bases. This sequence was found in a man aged 65 to 85 with acute or convalescent COVID-19. CDR3 residues: CASTQGVGTGELFF. The CDR3 region has the DNA TGTGCCAGCACCCAGGGGGTTGGCACCGGGGAGCTGTTTTTT.